A selection of T cell receptor beta chains follows, all from one sample in a study of blood T cell repertoires in COVID-19. The repertoire was sequenced with immunoSEQ multiplex PCR; TCRdb's copy has only in-frame clones and lacks some. This table has 350,000 to 450,000 clones, about 89% appearing once. What was sequenced was peripheral blood. The origin of the receptors is a man aged 35-49 years with acute or convalescent COVID-19. Both conserved end residues are part of each CDR3. The D gene is left open where the match is weak. Clone size is stated in some rows and not others, as once, few, many or a class when expanded.

15,TRBD1,TRBJ2-2,once,TRBV28,TGTGCCAGCAGTTCCCCGGGACAGGGCCCCGGGGAGCTGTTTTTT,CASSSPGQGPGELFF
14,NA,TRBJ2-2,NA,TRBV2,TGTGCCAGCAGTTCTGCGGGGGCCACCGGGGAGCTGTTTTTT,CASSSAGATGELFF
15,NA,TRBJ2-7,NA,TRBV9,TGTGCCAGCAGCGTAGGCCCGGGATCTTCCTACGAGCAGTACTTC,CASSVGPGSSYEQYF
15,TRBD2,TRBJ2-1,NA,TRBV6-4,TGTGCCAGCAGCGGCGAGCCGGGACTACTCAATGAGCAGTTCTTC,CASSGEPGLLNEQFF
14,TRBD2,TRBJ2-7,NA,TRBV11-2,TGTGCCAGCAGCCCCGGACTAGCGTCCTACGAGCAGTACTTC,CASSPGLASYEQYF
20,TRBD2,TRBJ2-2,NA,TRBV9,TGTGCCAGCAGCGGAGCTTTCTCGGGGACTAGCGGTTACTACACCGGGGAGCTGTTTTTT,CASSGAFSGTSGYYTGELFF
15,NA,TRBJ1-3,NA,TRBV7-9,TGTGCCAGCAGCTTCCCCAGCGGGAGGGGTAACACCATATATTTT,CASSFPSGRGNTIYF
14,NA,TRBJ2-5,NA,TRBV9,TGTGCCAGCAGCGTAGGGTCAGGTCAAGAGACCCAGTACTTC,CASSVGSGQETQYF
17,TRBD2,TRBJ2-7,NA,TRBV11-2,TGTGCCAGCAGCTCCCAATATAGCGGGAGGGCCTTTTACGAGCAGTACTTC,CASSSQYSGRAFYEQYF
14,NA,TRBJ1-1,NA,TRBV7-3,TGTGCCAGCAGCTTAACGGGGGGGTTAACTGAAGCTTTCTTT,CASSLTGGLTEAFF
15,NA,TRBJ2-2,NA,TRBV5-1,TGCGCCAGCAGCTTTTTCCCGGGGAGAACCGGGGAGCTGTTTTTT,CASSFFPGRTGELFF
15,TRBD2,TRBJ2-2,NA,TRBV5-6,TGTGCCAGCAGCCAGCTAGGGACTAGTGCCGGGGAGCTGTTTTTT,CASSQLGTSAGELFF
15,TRBD1,TRBJ1-4,NA,TRBV10-3,TGTGCCATCAGTGAGTCGGGGACAGGCAATGAAAAACTGTTTTTT,CAISESGTGNEKLFF
15,NA,TRBJ1-1,NA,TRBV24-1,TGTGCCACCAGTCCTATAGGGGCGATGAACACTGAAGCTTTCTTT,CATSPIGAMNTEAFF
14,TRBD1,TRBJ2-7,NA,TRBV7-8,TGTGCCAGCAGCAGAAGGACAGGGCTGGCCGAGCAGTACTTC,CASSRRTGLAEQYF
15,TRBD2,TRBJ2-7,NA,TRBV5-5,TGTGCCAGCAGCCCGGCTAGCGGCCCGTGGAACGAGCAGTACTTC,CASSPASGPWNEQYF
16,TRBD1,TRBJ2-5,NA,TRBV30,TGTGCCTGGAGTCTCCGGACAGGAGAGGTTCAAGAGACCCAGTACTTC,CAWSLRTGEVQETQYF
14,NA,TRBJ2-5,many,TRBV7-9,TGTGCCAGCAGCTCGAGCAGGGATGGAGAGACCCAGTACTTC,CASSSSRDGETQYF
16,TRBD2,TRBJ2-3,few,TRBV6-4,TGTGCCAGCAGTGAAGGGACTAGCGGCGCAGTGGATACGCAGTATTTT,CASSEGTSGAVDTQYF
15,NA,TRBJ2-3,NA,TRBV9,TGTGCCAGCAGTAGCAGGGATTTTTCGGCAGATACGCAGTATTTT,CASSSRDFSADTQYF
20,TRBD2,TRBJ2-3,NA,TRBV30,TGTGCCTGGAGCCCCTCACTAGCGGGGGCGGAACACCCCCCTGAGGGGACGCAGTATTTT,CAWSPSLAGAEHPPEGTQYF
17,TRBD1,TRBJ1-1,NA,TRBV6-2/TRBV6-3,TGTGCCAGCAGTTACATTTGGGACAGGGGAGGAAACACTGAAGCTTTCTTT,CASSYIWDRGGNTEAFF
15,TRBD1,TRBJ1-2,NA,TRBV7-9,TGTGCCAGCAGCTTAGCCGACAGGGGAAACTATGGCTACACCTTC,CASSLADRGNYGYTF
15,NA,TRBJ2-2,NA,TRBV6-6,TGTGCCAGCAGTCAAAAACAGGGTGGGGCCGGGGAGCTGTTTTTT,CASSQKQGGAGELFF
15,NA,TRBJ1-3,NA,TRBV6-5,TGTGCCAGCAGGCAACAGGGCGTCTCTGGAAACACCATATATTTT,CASRQQGVSGNTIYF
13,TRBD1,TRBJ2-2,NA,TRBV19,TGTGCCAGCAGGGGGTGGGGCACCGGGGAGCTGTTTTTT,CASRGWGTGELFF
15,NA,TRBJ2-2,NA,TRBV6-2/TRBV6-3,TGTGCCAGCAGTTACTCGCTCAGGTCCCGCGGGGAGCTGTTTTTT,CASSYSLRSRGELFF